The entry below gives a single T cell receptor (beta chain) sequence along with its context. About 10 milliliters of peripheral blood were drawn from each donor into EDTA-treated tubes. This sample is part of a study of blood T cells in healthy people across ages. For the second PCR, which ran for roughly 6 to 12 cycles, a sample-barcoded 5' primer and a J-beta primer mix were used. One entry per CDR3 protein results from TCRdb running MiXCR on the 5' RACE reads. The data show 600,000 to 900,000 distinct CDR3 sequences, with roughly 24% seen just once and 3% held by the top ten. CDR3 size: 14 residues. The germline V and J ends were trimmed by 5 bases and 4 bases, with 14 bases remaining between them. Per germline, CDR1 SEHNR and CDR2 FQNEAQ (reference sequence). These same records also appear under a second study, on T cells of mothers and their children.

This chain links TRBV7-9 with TRBJ1-1, with a tentative D call TRBD1 (5 bases). Sequencing used blood. The TCR originated in a boy between 5 and 17 years old in good health. The CDR3 spells CASSPPGVTTEAFF. CDR3 nucleotides: TGTGCCAGCAGCCCCCCGGGGGTTACCACTGAAGCTTTCTTT.